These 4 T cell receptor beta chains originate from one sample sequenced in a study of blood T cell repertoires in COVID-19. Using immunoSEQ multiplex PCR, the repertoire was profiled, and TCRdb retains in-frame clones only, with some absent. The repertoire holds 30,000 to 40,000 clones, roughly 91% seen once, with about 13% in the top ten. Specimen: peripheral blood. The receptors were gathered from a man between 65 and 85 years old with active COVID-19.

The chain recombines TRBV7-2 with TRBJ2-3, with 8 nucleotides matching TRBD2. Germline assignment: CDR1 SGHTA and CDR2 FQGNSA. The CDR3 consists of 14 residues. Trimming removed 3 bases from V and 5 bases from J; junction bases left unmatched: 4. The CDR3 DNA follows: TGTGCCAGCAGCTTGGGGCTAGCGGGAGATACGCAGTATTTT. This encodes CASSLGLAGDTQYF.

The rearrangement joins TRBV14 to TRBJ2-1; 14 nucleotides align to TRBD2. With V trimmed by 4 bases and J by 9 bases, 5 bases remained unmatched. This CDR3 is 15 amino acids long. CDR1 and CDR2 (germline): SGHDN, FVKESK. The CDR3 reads CASSPGLAGVGEQFF. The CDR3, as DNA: TGTGCCAGCAGCCCGGGACTAGCGGGAGTAGGTGAGCAGTTCTTC.

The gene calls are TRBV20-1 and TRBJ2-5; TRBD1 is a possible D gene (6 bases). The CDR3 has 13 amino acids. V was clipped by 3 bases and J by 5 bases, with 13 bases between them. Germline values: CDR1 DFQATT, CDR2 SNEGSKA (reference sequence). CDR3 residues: CSASPGVWETQYF. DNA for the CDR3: TGCAGTGCTAGTCCAGGGGTCTGGGAGACCCAGTACTTC.

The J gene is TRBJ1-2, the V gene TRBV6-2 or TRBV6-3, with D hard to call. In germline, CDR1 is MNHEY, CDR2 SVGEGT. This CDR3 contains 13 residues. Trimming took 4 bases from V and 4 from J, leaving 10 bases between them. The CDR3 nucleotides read TGTGCCAGCAGTTTTGTACAGCCCTATGGCTACACCTTC. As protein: CASSFVQPYGYTF.